One sample yielded the 11 T cell receptor beta chains listed below, sequenced in a study of blood T cell repertoires in COVID-19. The repertoire was sequenced with immunoSEQ multiplex PCR; TCRdb's copy has only in-frame clones and lacks some. This repertoire shows 220,000 or so clones, about 90% found once; its top ten account for about 14%. Sequenced input: PBMCs or T cells enriched from blood (not recorded which). The receptor set was obtained from a young man who had been exposed to COVID-19.

This clone was detected a few times. V is TRBV4-1 and J is TRBJ2-1, with TRBD1 identical over 7 bases. The CDR3 has 14 residues. V was pared by 3 bases and J by 8 bases, with 7 bases of the junction left unmatched. Germline V gene sequence: CDR1 MGHRA, CDR2 YSYEKL. CDR3 nucleotide sequence: TGCGCCAGCAGCCAGATTCGACAGGGTGATGAGCAGTTCTTC. This sequence encodes CASSQIRQGDEQFF.

The chain employs TRBV6-5 and TRBJ2-7; 7 nucleotides line up with TRBD2. The CDR3 sequence is 15 residues long. The V segment lost 2 bases and the J segment 0 bases; nucleotides outside the gene matches: 4. CDR1 MNHEY and CDR2 SVGAGI come from the germline V gene. CDR3 nucleotides: TGTGCCAGCAGTTACACCGGGACTACCTCCTACGAGCAGTACTTC. Its translation is CASSYTGTTSYEQYF.

The CDR3, as DNA: TGTGCCAGCAGCCGCGGGGGGGCCGGTGAGACCCAGTACTTC. It codes for CASSRGGAGETQYF. V gene TRBV4-2 combines with J gene TRBJ2-5, with TRBD2 matching 9 bases. The V gene's germline CDR1 is LGHNA and CDR2 YNFKEQ. This CDR3 contains 14 residues. Germline trimming cut 4 bases from V and 5 bases from J; bases unmatched to any gene: 5.

This chain connects TRBV5-6 to TRBJ1-6, with 8 bases matching TRBD1. J gave up 9 bases and V 4 bases, and 15 bases lay outside the gene matches. Looked up from germline, CDR1 is SGHDT and CDR2 is YYEEEE. The CDR3 has 17 residues. The CDR3 nucleotides read TGTGCCAGCAGCCTCTACCGAGGACAGGGTGGAGGTTCACCCCTCCACTTT. Protein product: CASSLYRGQGGGSPLHF. Full variable domain (outside the CDR3, taken from reference TRBV5-6 and TRBJ1-6): DAGVTQSPTHLIKTRGQQVTLRCSPKSGHDTVSWYQQALGQGPQFIFQYYEEEERQRGNFPDRFSGHQFPNYSSELNVNALLLGDSALYLCASSLYRGQGGGSPLHFGNGTRLTVT.

The chain joins TRBV15 to TRBJ2-2, with D possibly being TRBD2 (5 bases). This CDR3 comprises 15 residues. Germline CDR1 reads LNHNV; CDR2 reads YYDKDF (reference sequence). V dropped 1 base and J dropped 3 bases, with 9 bases sitting between them. The CDR3 region has the DNA TGTGCCACCAGCAGAGGGAGGCAAGACACCGGGGAGCTGTTTTTT. This translates into CATSRGRQDTGELFF. Complete variable domain (other parts from reference TRBV15 and TRBJ2-2): DAMVIQNPRYQVTQFGKPVTLSCSQTLNHNVMYWYQQKSSQAPKLLFHYYDKDFNNEADTPDNFQSRRPNTSFCFLDIRSPGLGDTAMYLCATSRGRQDTGELFFGEGSRLTVL.

The chain employs TRBV14 and TRBJ1-4, with a tentative D call TRBD1 (5 bases). Germline CDR1 reads SGHDN; CDR2 reads FVKESK. V shed 4 bases and J shed 3 bases, with 9 bases lying between them. This CDR3 is built from 14 residues. CDR3 in DNA: TGTGCCAGCAGCCGACAGTACCCTAATGAAAAACTGTTTTTT. It encodes CASSRQYPNEKLFF. The full variable domain, completed using reference TRBV14 and TRBJ1-4, is EAGVTQFPSHSVIEKGQTVTLRCDPISGHDNLYWYRRVMGKEIKFLLHFVKESKQDESGMPNNRFLAERTGGTYSTLKVQPAELEDSGVYFCASSRQYPNEKLFFGSGTQLSVL.

The V gene is TRBV21-1, the J gene TRBJ1-3; the table's D gene call, TRBD1, was not cross checked with the DNA. TRBV21-1 is flagged as a pseudogene. The CDR3 has 16 residues. The CDR3 DNA reads as TGTGCCAGCAGCAAAGCGGGCAGGGTATCTGGAAACACCATATATTTT. It translates to CASSKAGRVSGNTIYF.

This clone appeared a single time. The chain is built from TRBV5-1 and TRBJ1-1, with 7 bases identical to TRBD1. In germline, CDR1 is SGHRS, CDR2 YFSETQ. The CDR3 consists of 14 residues. The junction had 3 bases not matched to a gene; V was cut back by 0 bases and J by 4 bases. CDR3 residues: CASSLESGGTEAFF. The CDR3 DNA reads as TGCGCCAGCAGCTTGGAGTCAGGGGGCACTGAAGCTTTCTTT.

This chain uses TRBV7-3 with TRBJ2-2; D might be TRBD1 (6 bases). V was trimmed by 10 bases and J by 0 bases, leaving 9 bases between them. This CDR3 has 13 residues. The germline V gene has CDR1 SGHTA and CDR2 FQGTGA. This chain's CDR3 is CATGASNTGELFF. CDR3 in DNA: TGTGCCACAGGGGCTTCGAACACCGGGGAGCTGTTTTTT.

J is TRBJ1-2 and V is TRBV19; D call uncertain. Germline lookup yields CDR1 LNHDA and CDR2 SQIVND (reference sequence). CDR3 size: 12 residues. Trimming shortened V by 8 bases and J by 8 bases, and 15 bases separated the two germline ends. CDR3: CASVEFGGGYTF. As DNA, the CDR3 is TGTGCCAGTGTCGAGTTCGGAGGAGGCTACACCTTC. Looking up the rest from reference TRBV19 and TRBJ1-2 gives the full variable domain: DGGITQSPKYLFRKEGQNVTLSCEQNLNHDAMYWYRQDPGQGLRLIYYSQIVNDFQKGDIAEGYSVSREKKESFPLTVTSAQKNPTAFYLCASVEFGGGYTFGSGTRLTVV.

J is TRBJ1-1 and V is TRBV25-1; D remains unclear. Germline CDR1 and CDR2: MGHDK and SYGVNS. V lost 7 bases and J lost 8, with 17 bases in between. The CDR3 spans 13 residues. The CDR3 DNA sequence: TGTGCCAGCACTCGGCGGGCCACATCAGAAGCTTTCTTT. Amino acid sequence: CASTRRATSEAFF.